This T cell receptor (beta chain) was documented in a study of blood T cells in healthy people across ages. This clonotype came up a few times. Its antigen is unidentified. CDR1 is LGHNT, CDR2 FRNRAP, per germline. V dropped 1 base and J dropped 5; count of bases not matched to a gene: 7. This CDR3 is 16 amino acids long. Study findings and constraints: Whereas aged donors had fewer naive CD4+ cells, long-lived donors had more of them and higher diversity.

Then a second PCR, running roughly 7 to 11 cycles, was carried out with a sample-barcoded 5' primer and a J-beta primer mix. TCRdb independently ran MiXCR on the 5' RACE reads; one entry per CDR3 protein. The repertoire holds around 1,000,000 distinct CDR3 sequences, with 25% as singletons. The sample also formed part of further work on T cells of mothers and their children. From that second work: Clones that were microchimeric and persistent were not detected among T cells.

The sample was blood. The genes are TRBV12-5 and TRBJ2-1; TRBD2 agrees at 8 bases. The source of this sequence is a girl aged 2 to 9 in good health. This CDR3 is CASGLGERGPNNEQFF. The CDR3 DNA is TGTGCTAGTGGTTTGGGGGAGCGGGGGCCGAACAATGAGCAGTTCTTC.